The 4 T cell receptor beta chains below were found in one sample sequenced in a study of blood T cell repertoires in COVID-19. The protocol was immunoSEQ multiplex PCR, while the TCRdb copy is restricted to in-frame clones and leaves out a portion. The repertoire holds 300,000 to 350,000 clones, with over 80% as singletons. Sequenced sample: PBMCs or T cells enriched from blood (not recorded which). These receptors all come from a man aged 25 to 40 who had recovered from COVID-19.

The gene calls are TRBV2 and TRBJ1-2; possible D gene TRBD1, 5 bases. V was trimmed by 1 base and J by 11 bases, leaving 14 bases between them. Germline CDR1 SNHLY, CDR2 FYNNEI. The CDR3 has 13 residues. The CDR3 is CASSEEQGLVYTF. For the CDR3, the DNA is TGTGCCAGCAGTGAAGAGCAGGGACTAGTATACACCTTC.

The chain has TRBV15 and TRBJ2-2; TRBD1 aligns across 8 bases. Germline V gene sequence: CDR1 LNHNV, CDR2 YYDKDF (reference sequence). The length of the CDR3 is 14 residues. After removal of 6 bases from V and 6 bases from J, the junction contained 6 bases not matched to a gene. CDR3 DNA sequence: TGTGCCACCAGTTTTGGACAGGGTCCCGGGGAGCTGTTTTTT. Amino acids: CATSFGQGPGELFF.

This clone was picked up one time. J is TRBJ1-6 and V is TRBV28, with D perhaps matching TRBD1 (5 bases). CDR3 size: 15 residues. CDR1 is MDHEN, CDR2 SYDVKM, per germline. The V and J ends lost 6 bases and 3 bases respectively, with 12 bases between them. CDR3 nucleotides: TGTGCCAGCAGATCCGACAGAAACTATAATTCACCCCTCCACTTT. Encoded protein: CASRSDRNYNSPLHF.

This clone was found once. The chain has TRBV14 and TRBJ2-1; 13 bases match TRBD2. The CDR3 is made up of 18 amino acids. Unmatched junction bases numbered 10, after V lost 4 bases and J lost 4 bases. CDR1 and CDR2 from the germline V gene are SGHDN and FVKESK. The CDR3 sequence: CASSPTTSGGRVYNEQFF. The DNA for the CDR3 is TGTGCCAGCAGCCCGACGACTAGCGGGGGGCGGGTTTACAATGAGCAGTTCTTC.